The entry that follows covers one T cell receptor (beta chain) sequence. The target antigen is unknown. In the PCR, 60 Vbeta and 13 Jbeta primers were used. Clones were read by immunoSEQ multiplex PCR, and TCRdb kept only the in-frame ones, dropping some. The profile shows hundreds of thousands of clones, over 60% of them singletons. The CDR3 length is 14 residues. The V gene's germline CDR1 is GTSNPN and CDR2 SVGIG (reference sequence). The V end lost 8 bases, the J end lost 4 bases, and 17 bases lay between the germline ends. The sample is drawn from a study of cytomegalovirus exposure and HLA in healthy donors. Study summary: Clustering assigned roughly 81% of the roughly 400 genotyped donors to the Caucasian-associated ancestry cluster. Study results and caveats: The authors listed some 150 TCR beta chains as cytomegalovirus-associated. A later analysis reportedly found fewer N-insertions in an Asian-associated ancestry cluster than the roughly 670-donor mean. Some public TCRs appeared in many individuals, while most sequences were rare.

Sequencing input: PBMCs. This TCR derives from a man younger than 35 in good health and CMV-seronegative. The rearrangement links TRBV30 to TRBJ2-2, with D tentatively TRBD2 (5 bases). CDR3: CARADGVGTGELFF. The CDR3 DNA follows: TGTGCCAGGGCGGACGGGGTGGGCACCGGGGAGCTGTTTTTT.